The 27 T cell receptor beta chains given below trace back to one sample, sequenced in a study of blood T cell repertoires in COVID-19. TCRdb's copy holds only in-frame clones and misses some; the assay was immunoSEQ multiplex PCR. The sample has about 210,000 clones, around 83% seen once; the top ten hold around 4.9%. The sample comprised peripheral blood. Receptors were obtained from a woman of 80 years or more with acute or convalescent COVID-19.

This sequence joins TRBV28 and TRBJ1-1; 8 bases agree with TRBD1. The V and J ends lost 2 bases and 10 bases, in that order; junction bases with no gene match: 6. This CDR3 is built from 13 residues. Germline CDR1 and CDR2: MDHEN and SYDVKM. The chain's CDR3 is CASSLQGAVTAFF. DNA of the CDR3: TGTGCCAGCAGTTTACAGGGGGCAGTTACAGCTTTCTTT.

This chain links TRBV4-3 with TRBJ2-6, with 11 nucleotides matching TRBD1. Germline V gives CDR1 LGHNA, CDR2 YSLEER. V was clipped by 5 bases and J by 0 bases; unmatched bases: 18. This CDR3 comprises 22 residues. The CDR3 DNA reads as TGCGCCAGCAGCTCCAAGATTATCGGTCGGGACAGGGGGATCTCTGGGGCCAACGTCCTGACTTTC. Amino acid sequence: CASSSKIIGRDRGISGANVLTF.

The CDR3: CASSLITGNTIYF. The CDR3, as DNA: TGTGCCAGCAGTTTAATAACTGGAAACACCATATATTTT. This rearrangement joins TRBV12-3 or TRBV12-4 to TRBJ1-3; D is unresolved. V dropped 2 bases and J dropped 2 bases, with 4 bases sitting between them. The CDR3 is 13 residues long.

This chain joins TRBV27 and TRBJ2-7, with TRBD1 matching 7 bases. V lost 8 bases and J lost 6; bases outside the gene matches: 10. CDR1 and CDR2 (germline): MNHEY, SMNVEV (reference sequence). The CDR3 spans 13 residues. CDR3 sequence: CASRRQGWSEQYF. The CDR3 nucleotides read TGTGCCAGCCGTCGACAGGGCTGGAGCGAGCAGTACTTC.

This clone showed up just once. The J gene is TRBJ2-2, the V gene TRBV6-1; a possible D gene is TRBD2 (5 bases). V lost 3 bases to trimming and J lost 6 bases, with 11 bases between them. The germline gives CDR1 MNHNS, CDR2 SASEGT. The length of the CDR3 is 14 residues. CDR3 coding DNA: TGTGCCAGCAGTGACCTGAGAGGGTCCGGGGAGCTGTTTTTT. It codes for CASSDLRGSGELFF.

V and J are TRBV9 and TRBJ2-3; no clear D gene. CDR3 length: 12 amino acids. Deletions cut 4 bases from V and 0 bases from J, with 3 bases between. Germline assignment: CDR1 SGDLS and CDR2 YYNGEE. The CDR3 DNA follows: TGTGCCAGCAGCCTTAGCACAGATACGCAGTATTTT. Protein: CASSLSTDTQYF.

The V call is TRBV24-1, the J call TRBJ1-6; 7 positions agree with TRBD1. V lost 5 bases to trimming and J lost 9 bases; unmatched junction nucleotides: 12. CDR3 length: 16 amino acids. Germline CDR1 KGHDR, CDR2 SFDVKD. CDR3 nucleotide sequence: TGTGCCACCAGTGGGGTCGGGACAGTTCTGCGTTCACCCCTCCACTTT. This gives the protein CATSGVGTVLRSPLHF.

The chain employs TRBV10-2 and TRBJ2-1, with 7 bases identical to TRBD2. Germline CDR1 reads WSHSY; CDR2 reads SAAADI. The V and J ends lost 8 bases and 2 bases, in that order; junction bases with no gene match: 3. CDR3 length: 13 residues. The CDR3 spells CASREAAYNEQFF. The CDR3 DNA follows: TGCGCCAGCCGGGAGGCCGCCTACAATGAGCAGTTCTTC.

This chain joins TRBV11-2 and TRBJ1-2; D gene unclear. Trimming left V 3 bases short and J 0 bases short, with 5 bases between. The CDR3 runs to 13 residues. CDR1 and CDR2 from the germline V gene are SGHAT and FQNNGV. The CDR3 here is CASSFNSNYGYTF. The CDR3 nucleotides are TGTGCCAGCAGCTTCAACTCTAACTATGGCTACACCTTC.

V gene TRBV18 combines with J gene TRBJ2-4, with 8 bases that match TRBD1. CDR1 and CDR2 (germline): KGHSH, LQKENI. The CDR3 length is 15 residues. With V trimmed by 8 bases and J by 0 bases, 6 bases remained unmatched. The CDR3 region is CASTGQALAKNIQYF. DNA of the CDR3: TGTGCCAGCACGGGACAGGCGCTAGCCAAAAACATTCAGTACTTC.

The chain recombines TRBV5-5 with TRBJ1-5; weak D call: TRBD1 (6 bases). CDR1 and CDR2 from the germline V gene are SGHKS and YYEKEE (reference sequence). Deletions cut 5 bases from V and 6 bases from J, with 15 bases between. The CDR3 sequence is 14 residues long. The CDR3 spells CASSPGQDFQPQHF. The CDR3 nucleotides read TGTGCCAGCAGTCCGGGACAAGACTTTCAGCCCCAGCATTTT.

The J gene is TRBJ2-3, the V gene TRBV18, with 9 bases identical to TRBD1. Germline V gives CDR1 KGHSH, CDR2 LQKENI. This CDR3 contains 15 residues. The junction had 5 bases not matched to a gene; V was cut back by 5 bases and J by 2 bases. CDR3 DNA: TGTGCCAGCTCATACAGGGGGCGTTCCACAGATACGCAGTATTTT. Protein product: CASSYRGRSTDTQYF. Looking up the rest from reference TRBV18 and TRBJ2-3 gives the full variable domain: NAGVMQNPRHLVRRRGQEARLRCSPMKGHSHVYWYRQLPEEGLKFMVYLQKENIIDESGMPKERFSAEFPKEGPSILRIQQVVRGDSAAYFCASSYRGRSTDTQYFGPGTRLTVL.

The genes are TRBV18 and TRBJ2-1; no firm D call. Germline V gives CDR1 KGHSH, CDR2 LQKENI. Trimming shortened V by 2 bases and J by 0 bases, and 8 bases separated the two germline ends. The CDR3 length is 15 residues. This chain's CDR3 is CASSPSPPSYNEQFF. CDR3 sequence (DNA): TGTGCCAGCTCACCATCTCCCCCCTCCTACAATGAGCAGTTCTTC.

V usage is TRBV19 and J usage is TRBJ2-7, with 8 bases lining up with TRBD1. The CDR3 covers 15 residues. V dropped 1 base and J dropped 5; count of bases not matched to a gene: 7. Germline V gives CDR1 LNHDA, CDR2 SQIVND (reference sequence). The CDR3 protein is CASSIVGRGLDEQYF. The CDR3 DNA follows: TGTGCCAGTAGTATAGTGGGCAGGGGGCTCGACGAGCAGTACTTC. The complete variable domain, with remaining parts taken from reference TRBV19 and TRBJ2-7, reads DGGITQSPKYLFRKEGQNVTLSCEQNLNHDAMYWYRQDPGQGLRLIYYSQIVNDFQKGDIAEGYSVSREKKESFPLTVTSAQKNPTAFYLCASSIVGRGLDEQYFGPGTRLTVT.

The genes are TRBV18 and TRBJ1-2; possible D gene TRBD1, 6 bases. The CDR3 sequence is 15 residues long. Germline CDR1 is KGHSH and CDR2 is LQKENI. V was shortened by 3 bases and J by 6 bases, with 17 bases between the two germline ends. DNA of the CDR3: TGTGCCAGCTCACCTTATTCGTCAGGGGTAGATGGCTACACCTTC. Its protein product is CASSPYSSGVDGYTF.

The chain uses TRBV5-1 and TRBJ2-1; a weak D match, TRBD2 (5 bases). Trimming cost V 2 bases and J 0 bases, with 12 bases left between them. Germline V gives CDR1 SGHRS, CDR2 YFSETQ. This CDR3 is 16 amino acids long. CDR3 sequence: CASSLGSANSYNEQFF. The CDR3 DNA sequence: TGCGCCAGCAGCTTAGGTAGCGCAAACTCCTACAATGAGCAGTTCTTC. The full variable domain, in which reference TRBV5-1 and TRBJ2-1 provide the parts outside the CDR3, is KAGVTQTPRYLIKTRGQQVTLSCSPISGHRSVSWYQQTPGQGLQFLFEYFSETQRNKGNFPGRFSGRQFSNSRSEMNVSTLELGDSALYLCASSLGSANSYNEQFFGPGTRLTVL.

Only one count was recorded for this clone. The CDR3 is CASLVFPSGNEQFF. The CDR3 nucleotides are TGTGCCAGCCTAGTGTTCCCTTCGGGTAATGAGCAGTTCTTC. The rearrangement uses TRBV2 and TRBJ2-1; D not resolved. CDR1 and CDR2 (germline): SNHLY, FYNNEI. The V and J ends lost 8 bases and 7 bases respectively, with 18 bases between them. CDR3 size: 14 residues.

The rearrangement links TRBV6-5 to TRBJ2-1; D may be TRBD2 (5 bases). V lost 10 bases to trimming and J lost 3 bases, with 13 bases between them. The CDR3 length is 13 residues. Germline values: CDR1 MNHEY, CDR2 SVGAGI. Written as DNA, the CDR3 is TGTGCCACCTGGACTGCCCTCTACAATGAGCAGTTCTTC. Protein: CATWTALYNEQFF.

V and J are TRBV5-4 and TRBJ2-5, with 9 positions matching TRBD1. The V gene's germline CDR1 is SGHNT and CDR2 YYREEE (reference sequence). CDR3 length: 15 amino acids. Trimming took 4 bases from V and 5 from J; bases not matched to a gene: 9. DNA of the CDR3: TGTGCCAGCAGCCCTGAGACAGGGGGTAGGGAGACCCAGTACTTC. Translation gives CASSPETGGRETQYF.

This clone showed up just once. The genes are TRBV21-1 and TRBJ1-1; the table's D call of TRBD1 was not tested on the DNA. TRBV21-1 is a documented pseudogene. CDR3 length equals 14 residues. The CDR3 nucleotides are TGTGCCAGCAGCAAAAAAACAGTGAACACTGAAGCTTTCTTT. This sequence encodes CASSKKTVNTEAFF.

This clone was recorded once. The chain is built from TRBV2 and TRBJ1-5, with D perhaps matching TRBD1 (5 bases). Trimming shortened V by 5 bases and J by 6 bases, and 17 bases separated the two germline ends. Germline lookup yields CDR1 SNHLY and CDR2 FYNNEI. This CDR3 is built from 15 residues. CDR3 protein: CASSKGFRGVQPQHF. CDR3 DNA sequence: TGTGCCAGCAGTAAAGGGTTCCGGGGGGTTCAGCCCCAGCATTTT.

The chain employs TRBV12-5 and TRBJ2-1; TRBD2 matches 9 bases. The junction had 2 bases not matched to a gene; V was cut back by 5 bases and J by 6 bases. The germline CDR1 and CDR2 sequences are LGHNT and FRNRAP. This CDR3 is 13 amino acids long. CDR3 in amino acids: CASGASGTNEQFF. For the CDR3, the DNA is TGTGCTAGTGGTGCTAGCGGGACCAATGAGCAGTTCTTC.

The chain carries TRBV7-2 and TRBJ2-1; weak D call: TRBD1 (5 bases). V shed 5 bases and J shed 8 bases, with 13 bases lying between them. The CDR3 totals 13 residues. Looked up from germline, CDR1 is SGHTA and CDR2 is FQGNSA. CDR3: CASSKTGSYEQFF. In DNA, the CDR3 is TGTGCCAGCAGCAAAACAGGTAGCTATGAGCAGTTCTTC.

V usage is TRBV28 and J usage is TRBJ2-1; TRBD2 is a possible D gene (6 bases). V lost 4 bases and J 4 bases, leaving 14 bases between the germline ends. The CDR3 is 15 amino acids. CDR1 and CDR2 from the germline V gene are MDHEN and SYDVKM. CDR3 region: CASSYGTGGYNEQFF. The CDR3 nucleotides are TGTGCCAGCAGTTATGGGACCGGGGGTTACAATGAGCAGTTCTTC.

The chain recombines TRBV7-2 with TRBJ2-7; 9 bases agree with TRBD2. The CDR3 contains 16 residues. Germline CDR1 and CDR2: SGHTA and FQGNSA. Trimming removed 0 bases from V and 7 bases from J; junction bases left unmatched: 10. The CDR3 protein is CASSLAQVLAGFEQYF. For the CDR3, the DNA is TGTGCCAGCAGCTTAGCGCAGGTACTAGCGGGCTTTGAGCAGTACTTC.

CDR3 nucleotides: TGTGCCAGCAGTTTACCGGGCAGGGGAGACACTGAAGCTTTCTTT. Amino acids: CASSLPGRGDTEAFF. V is TRBV28 and J is TRBJ1-1; TRBD1 is a possible D gene (6 bases). Per the germline V gene, CDR1 is MDHEN and CDR2 is SYDVKM. Trimming left V 2 bases short and J 3 bases short, with 13 bases between. The CDR3 contains 15 residues.

Of note for this clone: At the DNA level, this CDR3 is encoded by other sequences in the same sample as well. Here the CDR3 DNA reads TGTGCCAGCAGCTTCCGGGACAGTTACAATGAGCAGTTCTTC. Its protein product is CASSFRDSYNEQFF. This chain joins TRBV7-2 and TRBJ2-1; 7 nucleotides match TRBD1. The CDR3 length is 14 residues. The germline V gene has CDR1 SGHTA and CDR2 FQGNSA. V lost 3 bases to trimming and J lost 4 bases; unmatched junction nucleotides: 3.